The following is a T cell receptor beta chain sequence with its context. This sample is part of a study of blood T cell repertoires in COVID-19. Across the whole study: Nucleic acid was either cDNA or gDNA, and it came from T cells, B-cell-depleted T cells, or PBMCs.

The CDR3 sequence is 13 residues long. CDR1 is LGHDT and CDR2 is YNNKEL in the germline V gene (reference sequence). Deletions cut 4 bases from V and 6 bases from J, with 13 bases between. In the authors' workflow: Using reference gene primer amplification, nucleated cell counts were estimated. Sequencing used immunoSEQ multiplex PCR; TCRdb keeps in-frame clones, though not all of them. Clone size and the V and J calls come from that table; the DNA yielded D and trimming. The data hold approximately 170,000 clones, with around 87% observed a single time. The clonotype comes from a woman of 80 years or more with COVID-19, enrolled during active disease. The chain combines TRBV3-1 (or the pseudogene TRBV3-2) with TRBJ2-7; weak D call: TRBD1 (5 bases). The sample consisted of peripheral blood. The CDR3 nucleotides are TGTGCCAGCAGCCGGGGCGTGGTGCGCGAGCAGTACTTC. This sequence encodes CASSRGVVREQYF.